The 28 T cell receptor beta chains given below trace back to one sample, sequenced in a study of a mutant IDH1 vaccine in newly diagnosed glioma. These TCRs are of unknown antigen specificity. The assay was immunoSEQ multiplex PCR, and TCRdb's table has in-frame clones only and misses some. The table has about 25,000 clones, 55% to 75% seen once. Time point: week 11, during vaccination. Each dose of the vaccine consisted of 300 ug of mutant IDH1 20-mer peptide, with topical imiquimod. The specimen comprised peripheral blood mononuclear cells (PBMCs), sampled from a glioma patient whose treatment included an IDH1 peptide vaccine. The source is a man younger than 35 with glioma. Some clones in this sample may be carry-over from other donors' samples.

V and J are TRBV25-1 and TRBJ2-3; D gene unclear. V dropped 2 bases and J dropped 4 bases, with 16 bases sitting between them. The CDR3 has 16 amino acids. Germline-derived CDR1 and CDR2 are MGHDK and SYGVNS. The CDR3 nucleotides are TGTGCCAGCAGTGAACCCGGCCCTGGGGTCTCAGATACGCAGTATTTT. Translated: CASSEPGPGVSDTQYF.

The J gene is TRBJ2-7, the V gene TRBV7-9; 7 bases agree with TRBD2. The CDR3 sequence is 16 residues long. V lost 4 bases and J lost 0; bases outside the gene matches: 9. Germline CDR1 reads SEHNR; CDR2 reads FQNEAQ (reference sequence). CDR3 bases: TGTGCCAGCAGCTGGGGTAGCGGGCCCTCCTCCTACGAGCAGTACTTC. Protein product: CASSWGSGPSSYEQYF.

The J gene is TRBJ1-1, the V gene TRBV14; perhaps TRBD1 as D (5 bases). CDR3 length: 15 amino acids. Germline CDR1 and CDR2: SGHDN and FVKESK. The germline V and J ends were trimmed by 4 bases and 4 bases, with 16 bases remaining between them. In nucleotides, the CDR3 is TGTGCCAGCAGCCCTCAGGGAGAGGGTGTCACTGAAGCTTTCTTT. This codes for CASSPQGEGVTEAFF.

This clone has just one count. The chain couples TRBV14 to TRBJ2-3, with D possibly matching TRBD1 (6 bases). With 5 bases removed from V and 2 bases from J, the gap between germline ends came to 14 bases. This CDR3 is built from 15 residues. Looked up from germline, CDR1 is SGHDN and CDR2 is FVKESK. The CDR3 nucleotides read TGTGCCAGCAGCGCCCGGGACACCCACACAGATACGCAGTATTTT. It translates to CASSARDTHTDTQYF. Filled out from reference TRBV14 and TRBJ2-3, the complete variable domain reads EAGVTQFPSHSVIEKGQTVTLRCDPISGHDNLYWYRRVMGKEIKFLLHFVKESKQDESGMPNNRFLAERTGGTYSTLKVQPAELEDSGVYFCASSARDTHTDTQYFGPGTRLTVL.

The V gene is TRBV2, the J gene TRBJ2-5; 9 bases fit TRBD2. Trimming cost V 7 bases and J 7 bases; bases outside gene matches: 10. CDR1 and CDR2 (germline): SNHLY, FYNNEI. This CDR3 region has 14 residues. In nucleotides, the CDR3 is TGTGCCAGCACGCCGCGGGGGGGCGTCGGGACCCAGTACTTC. Its protein is CASTPRGGVGTQYF.

Only a few counts were recorded for this clone. CDR3 amino acids: CASSRSPGTGNYGYTF. As DNA, the CDR3 is TGCGCCAGCAGCCGCTCACCCGGGACAGGGAACTATGGCTACACCTTC. The chain carries TRBV4-3 and TRBJ1-2; 9 nucleotides align to TRBD1. The germline V gene encodes CDR1 LGHNA and CDR2 YSLEER. The V gene end was trimmed by 4 bases and the J gene end by 2 bases; junction bases not matched to a gene: 8. The CDR3 has 16 amino acids.

The genes are TRBV5-1 and TRBJ2-1; no reliable D call. Germline V CDR1 and CDR2: SGHRS, YFSETQ. V was trimmed by 5 bases and J by 4 bases, leaving 4 bases between them. The CDR3 loop spans 11 amino acids. CDR3: CASREYNEQFF. The CDR3 nucleotides read TGCGCCAGCAGGGAATACAATGAGCAGTTCTTC.

The CDR3 region has the DNA TGTGCCTGGAGCAACTACAGGGGAGTCCAGCCCCAGCATTTT. Translating it yields CAWSNYRGVQPQHF. The chain is built from TRBV30 and TRBJ1-5, with 7 positions matching TRBD1. The CDR3 contains 14 residues. The trim removed 3 bases at V and 7 bases at J, leaving 9 bases unmatched. CDR1 is GTSNPN, CDR2 SVGIG, per germline (reference sequence).

The rearrangement links TRBV6-5 to TRBJ1-2; TRBD1 is a possible D gene (6 bases). The germline gives CDR1 MNHEY, CDR2 SVGAGI. The V end was cut by 5 bases, the J end by 8 bases, with 15 bases between. The CDR3 sequence is 13 residues long. This chain's CDR3 is CASSLDRFRGYTF. The CDR3 DNA follows: TGTGCCAGCAGTCTCGACAGGTTTCGAGGCTACACCTTC.

This sequence joins TRBV27 and TRBJ2-1, with 7 positions matching TRBD1. CDR3 length: 15 amino acids. From germline, CDR1 is MNHEY and CDR2 SMNVEV (reference sequence). V dropped 8 bases and J dropped 0; count of bases not matched to a gene: 7. CDR3 nucleotide sequence: TGTGCCAGCCGGTCAGGGACAGCCTCCTACAATGAGCAGTTCTTC. Encoded protein: CASRSGTASYNEQFF.

This clone was picked up one time. The gene calls are TRBV18 and TRBJ2-5; no firm D call. The CDR3 sequence is 14 residues long. Between the trimmed V and J ends, which lost 3 bases and 3 bases, there was a span of 11 bases. Germline CDR1 is KGHSH and CDR2 is LQKENI. In DNA form, the CDR3 reads TGTGCCAGCTCACCCCAGTGGGGTGAAGAGACCCAGTACTTC. As protein: CASSPQWGEETQYF.

This clone was recorded only once. The J gene is TRBJ2-2, the V gene TRBV5-4, with a possible D match to TRBD2 (5 bases). This CDR3 contains 12 residues. CDR1 is SGHNT, CDR2 YYREEE, per germline (reference sequence). The V and J ends lost 2 bases and 7 bases respectively, with 6 bases between them. CDR3 protein: CASSFGLGELFF. The DNA of the CDR3 is TGTGCCAGCAGCTTCGGACTCGGGGAGCTGTTTTTT. Together with reference TRBV5-4 and TRBJ2-2, the CDR3 gives the full variable domain: ETGVTQSPTHLIKTRGQQVTLRCSSQSGHNTVSWYQQALGQGPQFIFQYYREEENGRGNFPPRFSGLQFPNYSSELNVNALELDDSALYLCASSFGLGELFFGEGSRLTVL.

The chain has TRBV29-1 and TRBJ2-1; no reliable D call. Trimming pared 5 bases from V and 6 bases from J, leaving 17 bases between. Germline CDR1 is SQVTM and CDR2 is ANQGSEA. This CDR3 is 14 amino acids long. The CDR3 DNA follows: TGCAGCGTTCTAAGGACCACCGATGCCAATGAGCAGTTCTTC. This encodes CSVLRTTDANEQFF.

This clone showed up just a few times. CDR3 loop: CASSRETGSPTEAFF. CDR3 nucleotide sequence: TGTGCCAGCAGCCGAGAGACAGGGTCTCCCACTGAAGCTTTCTTT. The V gene is TRBV4-2, the J gene TRBJ1-1; 7 positions match TRBD1. From germline, CDR1 is LGHNA and CDR2 YNFKEQ. V lost 4 bases, J lost 4 bases, and 9 bases stayed unmatched. The CDR3 is 15 amino acids.

The chain uses TRBV7-6 and TRBJ2-2, with unresolved D. Trimming took off 6 bases at V and 1 base at J, with 15 bases between the two ends. The CDR3 is made up of 16 amino acids. Germline values: CDR1 SGHVS, CDR2 FNYEAQ. The CDR3 bases are TGTGCCAGCAGTTTCTTGCCCGGATTGAACACCGGGGAGCTGTTTTTT. This sequence encodes CASSFLPGLNTGELFF.

The chain recombines TRBV19 with TRBJ1-4; D may be TRBD1 (6 bases). The germline V gene has CDR1 LNHDA and CDR2 SQIVND (reference sequence). The CDR3 consists of 13 residues. Trimming left V 0 bases short and J 13 bases short, with 12 bases between. In DNA form, the CDR3 reads TGTGCCAGTAGTATAGAAGGGGGACATGTACTGTTTTTT. Protein sequence: CASSIEGGHVLFF.

This clone was found a few times. The CDR3: CASSFQGTEAFF. CDR3 nucleotide sequence: TGTGCCAGCAGCTTTCAGGGGACTGAAGCTTTCTTT. V usage is TRBV7-2 and J usage is TRBJ1-1; tentative D call: TRBD1 (6 bases). Trimming stripped 3 bases from V and 5 bases from J, with 7 bases between. The CDR3 length is 12 residues. CDR1 and CDR2 from the germline V gene are SGHTA and FQGNSA.

The rearrangement uses TRBV4-3 and TRBJ2-2, with D uncertain. Per germline, CDR1 LGHNA and CDR2 YSLEER. V lost 0 bases and J 3 bases, leaving 11 bases between the germline ends. The CDR3 loop spans 16 amino acids. The CDR3 sequence is CASSQDSVSYTGELFF. CDR3 DNA: TGCGCCAGCAGCCAAGATTCAGTCAGCTACACCGGGGAGCTGTTTTTT.

This clone was detected a few times. V is TRBV29-1 and J is TRBJ1-2; D is perhaps TRBD1 (6 bases). This CDR3 has 12 amino acids. Germline-derived CDR1 and CDR2 are SQVTM and ANQGSEA. Trimming stripped 4 bases from V and 3 bases from J, with 9 bases between. Here the CDR3 DNA reads TGCAGCGTTGTGGACAGCTACTATGGCTACACCTTC. Protein product: CSVVDSYYGYTF.

The chain is built from TRBV6-1 and TRBJ1-1; 8 positions match TRBD1. The trim removed 6 bases at V and 4 bases at J, leaving 10 bases unmatched. CDR3 length: 15 amino acids. The germline V gene has CDR1 MNHNS and CDR2 SASEGT. In DNA form, the CDR3 reads TGTGCCAGCAGGACAGGGGACGGGTCGGTCACTGAAGCTTTCTTT. Its translation is CASRTGDGSVTEAFF.

The chain employs TRBV4-1 and TRBJ1-2, with D unresolved. V was clipped by 3 bases and J by 7 bases, with 6 bases between them. The germline gives CDR1 MGHRA, CDR2 YSYEKL. The CDR3 extends over 11 amino acids. The CDR3 spells CASSQGSGYTF. CDR3 coding DNA: TGCGCCAGCAGCCAGGGCAGTGGCTACACCTTC.

This chain joins TRBV30 and TRBJ1-5; no definite D call. Germline-derived CDR1 and CDR2 are GTSNPN and SVGIG (reference sequence). The germline V and J ends were trimmed by 1 base and 0 bases, with 4 bases remaining between them. The CDR3 has 13 amino acids. The CDR3 region has the DNA TGTGCCTGGAGTGCTGCTAGCAATCAGCCCCAGCATTTT. Its protein is CAWSAASNQPQHF.

This clone has only a few counts. The chain has TRBV27 and TRBJ1-1; a possible D gene is TRBD1 (5 bases). CDR1 and CDR2 (germline): MNHEY, SMNVEV (reference sequence). CDR3 size: 15 residues. The V and J ends lost 6 bases and 4 bases respectively, with 18 bases between them. The CDR3: CASRYSGTRSTEAFF. For the CDR3, the DNA is TGTGCCAGCAGATACTCGGGGACTAGGTCCACTGAAGCTTTCTTT.

This chain links TRBV7-2 with TRBJ2-3, with D unresolved. Trimming left V 1 base short and J 5 bases short, with 10 bases between. Germline CDR1 reads SGHTA; CDR2 reads FQGNSA. The length of the CDR3 is 14 residues. This CDR3 reads CASSLERTGDTQYF. The CDR3 nucleotides are TGTGCCAGCAGCTTAGAACGGACGGGAGATACGCAGTATTTT.

This clone has a handful of counts. The chain has TRBV5-8 and TRBJ1-5; maybe TRBD1 (6 bases). CDR1 and CDR2 (germline): SGHTS, YDEGEE. CDR3 length: 15 residues. V shed 2 bases and J shed 5 bases, with 14 bases lying between them. This CDR3 reads CASSFASGVYQPQHF. The CDR3 region has the DNA TGTGCCAGCAGCTTCGCTTCAGGGGTTTATCAGCCCCAGCATTTT.

Only a few counts were recorded for this clone. The chain recombines TRBV4-1 with TRBJ1-6; D remains ambiguous. The CDR3 is 17 residues long. Germline CDR1 and CDR2: MGHRA and YSYEKL. Trimming left V 4 bases short and J 8 bases short, with 21 bases between. DNA for the CDR3: TGCGCCAGCAGCCCGACCCCTCGGAATAGGCGGGATTCACCCCTCCACTTT. Amino acids: CASSPTPRNRRDSPLHF.

The genes are TRBV4-2 and TRBJ2-5; 10 bases are a match to TRBD2. CDR1 and CDR2 from the germline V gene are LGHNA and YNFKEQ. J gave up 12 bases and V 3 bases, and 7 bases lay outside the gene matches. This CDR3 spans 13 amino acids. CDR3 region: CASSQGLAGEKYF. CDR3 coding DNA: TGTGCCAGCAGCCAGGGTCTAGCGGGAGAAAAGTACTTC.

The chain employs TRBV18 and TRBJ1-1; unclear D gene. The ends were cut back, 3 bases at V and 1 base at J, with 6 bases in the middle. The CDR3 loop spans 13 amino acids. Germline-derived CDR1 and CDR2 are KGHSH and LQKENI. The CDR3 protein is CASSPGGNTEAFF. CDR3 DNA sequence: TGTGCCAGCTCACCGGGCGGGAACACTGAAGCTTTCTTT.